In this sample, the clone carrying this T cell receptor (beta chain) turned up a few times. The germline V gene encodes CDR1 WSHSY and CDR2 SAAADI. The trim removed 10 bases at V and 1 base at J, leaving 6 bases unmatched. The CDR3 has 14 amino acids. The method was immunoSEQ multiplex PCR; TCRdb's version includes in-frame clones alone and lacks a portion of them. The sample has over 200,000 clones; approximately 80% are singletons. Living in under 30 US areas, the participants were between roughly 18 and 89 years of age. Assignment of participants to cohorts was predicated upon participant-reported clinical history. Donors in Cohort 3 counted as recovered after two negative PCRs, clearance, or symptom resolution. This sample was taken from a study of blood T cell repertoires in COVID-19.

The receptor was isolated from a man aged 60-69 years who had recovered from COVID-19. The V and J genes are TRBV10-2 and TRBJ2-2; 7 nucleotides match TRBD1. Sequenced: PBMCs or T cells enriched from blood (not recorded which). The CDR3 protein is CATRDRENTGELFF. The DNA of the CDR3 is TGCGCCACCAGGGACAGAGAGAACACCGGGGAGCTGTTTTTT.